These T cell receptor beta chains were read from a single sample in a study of blood T cell repertoires in COVID-19. The table came from immunoSEQ multiplex PCR; TCRdb's copy has only in-frame clones and leaves some out. The sample holds about 300,000 clones, roughly 90% seen once. Sequenced input: peripheral blood. These receptors all come from a man younger than 35 who had recovered from COVID-19. The CDR3 runs from the conserved cysteine through the conserved F or W. D genes are given only for firm matches. Size values are once, few and many counts, or a class for expanded clones, and some rows have none.

TRBJ2-5 . . 13 TRBV12-3/TRBV12-4 TGTGCCAGCAGCCGGGGTCCCGAGGAGACCCAGTACTTC CASSRGPEETQYF
TRBJ1-3 . . 13 TRBV30 TGTGCCTGGACTCAGGGGTATGGAAACACCATATATTTT CAWTQGYGNTIYF
TRBJ2-5 . . 12 TRBV29-1 TGCAGCGCCGTTACTTCAGGGGAGACCCAGTACTTC CSAVTSGETQYF
TRBJ2-7 . . 15 TRBV9 TGTGCCAGCAGCGTTTCACCACTGGGAGCTTACGAGCAGTACTTC CASSVSPLGAYEQYF
TRBJ2-7 TRBD2 . 18 TRBV28 TGTGCCAGCAGTTTCGGCTCTAGCGGGAGGACCTTCTCCTACGAGCAGTACTTC CASSFGSSGRTFSYEQYF
TRBJ1-1 . . 15 TRBV7-9 TGTGCCAGCAGCTTCCTCCCGGGGGGGGACACTGAAGCTTTCTTT CASSFLPGGDTEAFF
TRBJ1-4 TRBD1 . 14 TRBV6-5 TGTGCCAGCAGTCCCCGGCAGGGGGCGGAAAAACTGTTTTTT CASSPRQGAEKLFF
TRBJ1-1 . once 14 TRBV2 TGTGCCAGTAAAGAATCTTCGGGGAACACTGAAGCTTTCTTT CASKESSGNTEAFF
TRBJ2-7 TRBD1 few 13 TRBV10-3 TGTGCCATAGCTGGACAGGTAAAATACGAGCAGTACTTC CAIAGQVKYEQYF
TRBJ2-7 . . 16 TRBV6-5 TGTGCCAGCAGTTACTCGACTCTGACAGTCACGGGCGAGCAGTACTTC CASSYSTLTVTGEQYF
TRBJ2-1 . once 16 TRBV6-2/TRBV6-3 TGTGCCAGCAGTTACTCCCCGCGACAGGACCACAATGAGCAGTTCTTC CASSYSPRQDHNEQFF
TRBJ2-1 TRBD2 . 15 TRBV3-1/TRBV3-2 TGTGCCAGCACCCGTGCGGGAGTCTTCTACAATGAGCAGTTCTTC CASTRAGVFYNEQFF
TRBJ1-2 TRBD1 . 14 TRBV3-1/TRBV3-2 TGTGCCAGCAGCGACGGGACAGGGTACTATGGCTACACCTTC CASSDGTGYYGYTF
TRBJ2-7 . . 13 TRBV25-1 TGTGCCAGCAGTGAATATAGAGGGTACGAGCAGTACTTC CASSEYRGYEQYF
TRBJ1-1 . . 15 TRBV6-5 TGTGCCAGCAGAAAAGTACAGGGTCCGAACACTGAAGCTTTCTTT CASRKVQGPNTEAFF
TRBJ1-1 . . 14 TRBV2 TGTGCCAGCAGATGGGGGGGTCCGAACACTGAAGCTTTCTTT CASRWGGPNTEAFF
TRBJ1-1 TRBD1 . 14 TRBV6-5 TGTGCCAGCCGAATACAGGGGCAGAACACTGAAGCTTTCTTT CASRIQGQNTEAFF
TRBJ2-5 . once 13 TRBV6-5 TGTGCCAGCAGCGTGGAGGACCAAGAGACCCAGTACTTC CASSVEDQETQYF
TRBJ1-2 . . 13 TRBV6-2/TRBV6-3 TGTGCCAGCAGATACGGTGGACAATTTGGCTACACCTTC CASRYGGQFGYTF
TRBJ2-6 . . 17 TRBV11-2 TGTGCCAGCAGCTTAACCTACCCATATCCTGGGGCCAACGTCCTGACTTTC CASSLTYPYPGANVLTF
TRBJ2-1 . . 11 TRBV19 TGTGCCAGTAGTATAGGGAGGGAGCAGTTCTTC CASSIGREQFF
TRBJ2-1 TRBD1 . 17 TRBV5-1 TGCGCCAGCAGCTTGGAATGGGGCGGACAGGGGCGAGATGAGCAGTTCTTC CASSLEWGGQGRDEQFF
TRBJ2-3 . . 14 TRBV27 TGTGCCAGCAGTTTAGCGGGGAGCATGGATACGCAGTATTTT CASSLAGSMDTQYF
TRBJ2-3 TRBD2 . 15 TRBV5-4 TGTGCCAGCAGCCCGGGAGGGGGATCCACAGATACGCAGTATTTT CASSPGGGSTDTQYF
TRBJ2-5 . . 13 TRBV6-2/TRBV6-3 TGTGCCAGCAGTTTCAGGGCCGTGGAGACCCAGTACTTC CASSFRAVETQYF
TRBJ2-1 . . 17 TRBV2 TGTGCCAGCAGTGAATCGGCCATCGTAGCCTCGTACAATGAGCAGTTCTTC CASSESAIVASYNEQFF
TRBJ1-1 TRBD1 once 16 TRBV7-2 TGTGCCAGCAGCCCCCCGGGACAGAAGATAAACACTGAAGCTTTCTTT CASSPPGQKINTEAFF
TRBJ2-5 . . 15 TRBV2 TGTGCCAGCAGTGAAGTGGGAAGGGGTCAAGAGACCCAGTACTTC CASSEVGRGQETQYF
TRBJ1-6 TRBD1 . 17 TRBV5-6 TGTGCCAGCAGCTTGAAGGGGGAGACAGGGTTTAACTCACCCCTCCACTTT CASSLKGETGFNSPLHF
TRBJ2-3 . . 15 TRBV27 TGTGCCAGCAGTTTATCCCCCCGACTAGCAGATACGCAGTATTTT CASSLSPRLADTQYF
TRBJ1-2 . . 10 TRBV19 TGTGCCAGTAACAGCTATGGCTACACCTTC CASNSYGYTF
TRBJ1-2 . . 15 TRBV15 TGTGCCACCAGCAGAGGTGGTGAGGGTTACTATGGCTACACCTTC CATSRGGEGYYGYTF
TRBJ2-1 TRBD2 . 16 TRBV11-3 TGTGCCAGCAGCCTTGGCCTAGCGGGAGGTAAGGATGAGCAGTTCTTC CASSLGLAGGKDEQFF
TRBJ1-3 . . 14 TRBV5-4 TGTGCCAGCAGCTTGTCAGGGTTTGGAAACACCATATATTTT CASSLSGFGNTIYF
TRBJ2-4 TRBD1 . 14 TRBV7-9 TGTGCCAGCAGCGCCCGGACAGGGGAAAACATTCAGTACTTC CASSARTGENIQYF
TRBJ2-2 TRBD2 . 14 TRBV27 TGTGCCAGCAGTTTAGGACTAGCGGCCGGGGAGCTGTTTTTT CASSLGLAAGELFF
TRBJ2-1 TRBD2 . 14 TRBV2 TGTGCCAGCAAATCTAGCGGGAGTTACAATGAGCAGTTCTTC CASKSSGSYNEQFF
TRBJ2-5 TRBD1 . 15 TRBV11-1 TGTGCCAGCAGCCAGACAGGGGCGGACCAAGAGACCCAGTACTTC CASSQTGADQETQYF
TRBJ2-5 TRBD1 . 14 TRBV7-9 TGTGCCAGCAGCCCGGACAGGGTTGGAGAGACCCAGTACTTC CASSPDRVGETQYF
TRBJ2-3 TRBD2 . 15 TRBV5-1 TGCGCCAGCAGCCCATCTAGCGGTAGCACAGATACGCAGTATTTT CASSPSSGSTDTQYF
TRBJ2-1 TRBD1 . 15 TRBV11-3 TGTGCCAGCAGCTCAGGGACAGGGTCCTACAATGAGCAGTTCTTC CASSSGTGSYNEQFF
TRBJ1-2 TRBD1 . 14 TRBV7-9 TGTGCCAGCAGCTCGGGACAGGGCGGCTATGGCTACACCTTC CASSSGQGGYGYTF
TRBJ2-3 TRBD1 . 13 TRBV5-1 TGCGCCAGCCGGGACAGGGAAACAGATACGCAGTATTTT CASRDRETDTQYF
TRBJ1-2 TRBD1 . 16 TRBV7-8 TGTGCCAGCAGCCTGACAGGGGGCCCCTCTAACTATGGCTACACCTTC CASSLTGGPSNYGYTF
TRBJ2-7 . . 14 TRBV4-2 TGTGCCAGCAGCCAAGGTCTGAGCGGCTACGAGCAGTACTTC CASSQGLSGYEQYF
TRBJ2-3 TRBD2 . 14 TRBV6-6 TGTGCCAGCAGTCTACTAGCGGGTACAGATACGCAGTATTTT CASSLLAGTDTQYF
TRBJ2-7 TRBD2 once 12 TRBV30 TGTGCCTGGACTAGCGGAACCTACGAGCAGTACTTC CAWTSGTYEQYF
TRBJ1-1 TRBD1 . 16 TRBV5-4 TGTGCCAGCAGCTTGTATGGGACAGACCCGAACACTGAAGCTTTCTTT CASSLYGTDPNTEAFF
TRBJ2-1 TRBD2 . 16 TRBV3-1/TRBV3-2 TGTGCCAGCAGCCAAGATGGGGGGAGCGGGGCAAATGAGCAGTTCTTC CASSQDGGSGANEQFF
TRBJ2-1 TRBD2 . 15 TRBV7-9 TGTGCCAGCAGCTTAGAAGATCCAGCGGGGAATGAGCAGTTCTTC CASSLEDPAGNEQFF
TRBJ1-2 TRBD1 . 13 TRBV6-4 TGTGCCAGCAGCCGGGGACAGGCCTATGGCTACACCTTC CASSRGQAYGYTF
TRBJ2-7 . . 11 TRBV5-5 TGTGCCAGCACCAATTCCGGGACATCGCACTTC CASTNSGTSHF
TRBJ2-1 TRBD1 . 13 TRBV9 TGTGCCAGCAGCCACAAACAGGGGAATGAGCAGTTCTTC CASSHKQGNEQFF
TRBJ1-1 TRBD1 . 15 TRBV4-3 TGCGCCAGCCGTCGGGACAGAGAGATGAACACTGAAGCTTTCTTT CASRRDREMNTEAFF
TRBJ1-1 . once 13 TRBV29-1 TGCAGCGCCGAAGGGCAGGGAGGCACTGAAGCTTTCTTT CSAEGQGGTEAFF
TRBJ1-1 . . 12 TRBV7-2 TGTGCCAGCAGCTTAAATGCCGACACCGCTTTCTTT CASSLNADTAFF
TRBJ2-7 TRBD2 . 16 TRBV7-6 TGTGCCAGCAGCTTCAGCGTAGCGGGGGCCGCCTACGAGCAGTACTTC CASSFSVAGAAYEQYF
TRBJ2-1 . . 15 TRBV6-5 TGTGCCAGCAGTTACTCTAGTACGGGGAACAATGAGCAGTTCTTC CASSYSSTGNNEQFF
TRBJ2-3 TRBD2 . 15 TRBV19 TGTGCCAGTAGGAAATTAGCGGGAGTGGTAGATACGCAGTATTTT CASRKLAGVVDTQYF